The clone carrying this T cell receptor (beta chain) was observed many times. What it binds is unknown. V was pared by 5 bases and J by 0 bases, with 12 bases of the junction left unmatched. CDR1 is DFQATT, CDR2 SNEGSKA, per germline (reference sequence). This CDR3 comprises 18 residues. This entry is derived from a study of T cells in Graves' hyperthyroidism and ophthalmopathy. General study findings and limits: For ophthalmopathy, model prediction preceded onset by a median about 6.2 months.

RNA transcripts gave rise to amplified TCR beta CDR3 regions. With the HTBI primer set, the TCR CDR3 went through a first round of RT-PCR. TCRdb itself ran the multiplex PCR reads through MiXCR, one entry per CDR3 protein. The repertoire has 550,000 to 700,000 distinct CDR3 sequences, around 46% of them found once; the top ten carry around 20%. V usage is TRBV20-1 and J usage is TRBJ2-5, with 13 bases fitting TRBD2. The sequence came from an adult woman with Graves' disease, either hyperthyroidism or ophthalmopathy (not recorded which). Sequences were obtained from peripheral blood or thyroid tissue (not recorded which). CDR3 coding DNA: TGCAGTGCTCCCCGGGGCCTACTAGCGGGAGGGTACCAAGAGACCCAGTACTTC. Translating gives CSAPRGLLAGGYQETQYF.